Following are 12 T cell receptor beta chains from one sample sequenced in a study of Graves' ophthalmopathy and Graves' hyperthyroidism. From RNA, the CDR3 regions of TCR beta chains were amplified and sequenced. Following a first-round RT-PCR that used HTBI primers, a second-round multiplex PCR was carried out. TCRdb reprocessed the multiplex PCR reads with MiXCR, giving one entry per CDR3 protein. The table records roughly 420,000 distinct CDR3 sequences, under 25% of them present only once. The sample was peripheral blood. The source of these receptors is a woman aged 18-29 years with stable Graves' hyperthyroidism.

This clonotype was recorded at least ten times. This chain uses TRBV9 with TRBJ2-4; possibly TRBD2 for D (6 bases). The length of the CDR3 is 15 residues. The germline gives CDR1 SGDLS, CDR2 YYNGEE. Trimming stripped 0 bases from V and 9 bases from J, with 16 bases between. The CDR3 DNA reads TGTGCCAGCAGCGTAGAAGGAGGGCCCCTCGGCATTCAGTACTTC. Its translation is CASSVEGGPLGIQYF.

This clonotype was counted only a few times. This rearrangement joins TRBV6-4 to TRBJ2-5; 12 bases are shared with TRBD2. The CDR3 contains 15 residues. The V gene end was trimmed by 4 bases and the J gene end by 7 bases; junction bases not matched to a gene: 7. CDR1 is MRHNA and CDR2 is SNTAGT in the germline V gene. The CDR3 here is CASSATSGSGVTQYF. The CDR3 bases are TGTGCCAGCAGTGCGACTAGCGGGAGCGGGGTGACCCAGTACTTC.

This chain joins TRBV25-1 and TRBJ2-7, with 10 bases fitting TRBD2. This CDR3 is 15 amino acids long. V was clipped by 5 bases and J by 0 bases; unmatched bases: 4. The germline gives CDR1 MGHDK, CDR2 SYGVNS. The CDR3 spells CASSTSGTLSYEQYF. The CDR3, as DNA: TGTGCCAGCAGTACTAGCGGGACCCTCTCCTACGAGCAGTACTTC.

This sequence joins TRBV20-1 and TRBJ2-7; D may match TRBD1 or TRBD2 (6 bases each). From germline, CDR1 is DFQATT and CDR2 SNEGSKA (reference sequence). The CDR3 contains 14 residues. Deletions cut 6 bases from V and 5 bases from J, with 20 bases between. CDR3 in amino acids: CSATRQATGDEQYF. The CDR3 region has the DNA TGCAGTGCCACCAGACAGGCCACGGGGGACGAGCAGTACTTC.

In this sample, this clonotype turned up many times. The chain links TRBV6-2 or TRBV6-3 to TRBJ2-7; maybe TRBD2 (6 bases). The CDR3 has 15 amino acids. V was trimmed by 2 bases and J by 7 bases, leaving 18 bases between them. Germline V gene data show CDR1 as MNHEY and CDR2 as SVGEGT. The CDR3 loop reads CASSYAGSGIGEQYF. The CDR3, as DNA: TGTGCCAGCAGTTACGCGGGATCCGGGATTGGGGAGCAGTACTTC.

This clonotype was observed a few times. The chain combines TRBV5-1 with TRBJ2-7; 9 nucleotides match TRBD2. The CDR3 length is 15 residues. J was trimmed by 4 bases and V by 0 bases; bases with no gene match: 5. Germline-derived CDR1 and CDR2 are SGHRS and YFSETQ. The CDR3 spells CASSLAASGVYEQYF. As DNA, the CDR3 is TGCGCCAGCAGCTTGGCCGCTAGCGGGGTGTACGAGCAGTACTTC.

The rearrangement joins TRBV5-1 to TRBJ1-2, with TRBD1 as a possible D gene (5 bases). The germline V and J ends were trimmed by 0 bases and 13 bases, with 19 bases remaining between them. This CDR3 is 14 amino acids long. CDR1 and CDR2 (germline): SGHRS, YFSETQ. CDR3 DNA: TGCGCCAGCAGCTTGGCCGGACAAGGCGCGTTCCTCACCTTC. This sequence encodes CASSLAGQGAFLTF.

The chain employs TRBV10-3 and TRBJ1-1; D not certain. Trimming cost V 4 bases and J 1 base, with 7 bases left between them. The germline CDR1 and CDR2 sequences are ENHRY and SYGVKD. The CDR3 consists of 13 residues. The CDR3 sequence is CAISVLKNTEAFF. The CDR3 DNA reads TGTGCCATCAGTGTTCTGAAGAACACTGAAGCTTTCTTT.

V is TRBV7-8 and J is TRBJ1-2; 7 positions agree with TRBD1. This CDR3 is 17 amino acids long. The V gene's germline CDR1 is SGHVS and CDR2 FQNEAQ. Trimming took 1 base from V and 4 from J; bases not matched to a gene: 12. Here the CDR3 DNA reads TGTGCCAGCAGCTTAGGGGACAGCGTGCGTCATGGCTATGGCTACACCTTC. Encoded protein: CASSLGDSVRHGYGYTF.

This sequence joins TRBV12-3 or TRBV12-4 and TRBJ2-7; a weak D match, TRBD1 (6 bases). The CDR3 is made up of 13 amino acids. Trimming left V 5 bases short and J 5 bases short, with 13 bases between. The CDR3 spells CASSDRQVHEQYF. The DNA for the CDR3 is TGTGCCAGCAGTGATAGACAGGTCCACGAGCAGTACTTC.

The gene calls are TRBV12-3 or TRBV12-4 and TRBJ1-6; D is undetermined. The V and J ends lost 6 bases and 15 bases respectively, with 18 bases between them. The CDR3 sequence is 13 residues long. The CDR3 region has the DNA TGTGCCAGCAGCAGAGTCTATAATTCGCACCTCCACTTT. It codes for CASSRVYNSHLHF.

Many counts were recorded for this clonotype. The genes are TRBV12-3 or TRBV12-4 and TRBJ1-3; D is unresolved. With 7 bases removed from V and 0 bases from J, the gap between germline ends came to 10 bases. CDR3 length: 14 amino acids. This chain's CDR3 is CASMGGISGNTIYF. DNA for the CDR3: TGTGCCAGCATGGGAGGGATCTCTGGAAACACCATATATTTT.